The TCR beta chain under discussion was sequenced for a study of beta chain features in type 1 diabetes. This CDR3 contains 16 residues. The germline gives CDR1 SGHNT, CDR2 YYREEE (reference sequence). J lost 4 bases, V lost 5 bases, and 8 bases had no gene match. Sequencing targeted expressed TCRB transcripts, as all isolated RNA had been reverse transcribed. Profiled with immunoSEQ multiplex PCR; TCRdb holds only in-frame clones, not every one. The repertoire holds 680,000 or so clones, with around 15% as singletons. This clone was counted a few times. What it recognizes is unknown. Overall study results and limits: When Type 1 diabetes patients were examined, their TCRB CDR3s proved moderately but significantly shorter in all four CD4+ subsets.

Input material: naive CD4+ T cells from blood. The sequence was collected from a man younger than 35 in good health. This chain uses TRBV5-4 with TRBJ2-3; 12 nucleotides agree with TRBD2. The CDR3 nucleotides read TGTGCCAGCAGACCGACTAGCGGGAGAGAGGCAGATACGCAGTATTTT. Its protein product is CASRPTSGREADTQYF.